These 21 T cell receptor beta chains originate from one sample sequenced in a study of blood T cells in healthy people across ages. The second PCR ran roughly 7 to 11 cycles with a sample-barcoded 5' primer and J-beta primers. TCRdb re-called the 5' RACE reads through MiXCR, storing one row per CDR3 protein. The sample includes some 860,000 distinct CDR3 sequences, about 61% of them seen just once. What was sequenced was blood. All receptors come from a man aged 35 to 55 in good health.

This clonotype was picked up a small number of times. This sequence joins TRBV6-6 and TRBJ1-2; no clear D gene. Germline V gene sequence: CDR1 MNHNY, CDR2 SVGAGI (reference sequence). Trimming shortened V by 10 bases and J by 6 bases, and 18 bases separated the two germline ends. The CDR3 runs 13 residues. This CDR3 reads CATSQLLGDGYTF. DNA for the CDR3: TGTGCCACCAGCCAGTTATTGGGCGATGGCTACACCTTC.

V and J are TRBV28 and TRBJ1-4, with TRBD1 matching 9 bases. V shed 8 bases and J 8 bases; nucleotides not matched to a gene: 6. The CDR3 loop spans 13 amino acids. The germline V gene has CDR1 MDHEN and CDR2 SYDVKM. The CDR3 bases are TGTGCCAGCTACGACAGGGGGAGGGAAAAACTGTTTTTT. It codes for CASYDRGREKLFF.

V and J are TRBV28 and TRBJ2-7; 10 positions match TRBD2. The germline gives CDR1 MDHEN, CDR2 SYDVKM. V dropped 2 bases and J dropped 2; count of bases not matched to a gene: 12. This CDR3 spans 18 amino acids. The CDR3 reads CASSLNLPSGSATYEQYF. CDR3 sequence (DNA): TGTGCCAGCAGTTTAAATTTGCCTAGCGGGAGCGCGACCTACGAGCAGTACTTC.

This clonotype was picked up a small number of times. The chain links TRBV14 to TRBJ2-7, with TRBD2 identical over 7 bases. J lost 1 base, V lost 0 bases, and 6 bases had no gene match. Per germline, CDR1 SGHDN and CDR2 FVKESK. This CDR3 region has 16 residues. The CDR3 spells CASSQDDRGSSYEQYF. DNA for the CDR3: TGTGCCAGCAGCCAAGACGATCGCGGGAGTTCCTACGAGCAGTACTTC. The complete variable domain, with remaining parts taken from reference TRBV14 and TRBJ2-7, reads EAGVTQFPSHSVIEKGQTVTLRCDPISGHDNLYWYRRVMGKEIKFLLHFVKESKQDESGMPNNRFLAERTGGTYSTLKVQPAELEDSGVYFCASSQDDRGSSYEQYFGPGTRLTVT.

The chain has TRBV10-3 and TRBJ2-5, with a possible D match to TRBD1 (6 bases). Trimming left V 0 bases short and J 3 bases short, with 17 bases between. This CDR3 is built from 17 residues. Germline V lookup: CDR1 ENHRY, CDR2 SYGVKD. CDR3 amino acids: CAISESAGALKKETQYF. Written as DNA, the CDR3 is TGTGCCATCAGTGAGTCCGCAGGGGCCCTAAAAAAAGAGACCCAGTACTTC.

The gene calls are TRBV27 and TRBJ2-6, with no clear D. Trimming removed 5 bases from V and 1 base from J, with 6 bases in between. This CDR3 is 14 amino acids long. CDR1 and CDR2 (germline): MNHEY, SMNVEV (reference sequence). The CDR3 sequence: CASSPHSGANVLTF. The CDR3 DNA sequence: TGTGCCAGCAGTCCCCATTCTGGGGCCAACGTCCTGACTTTC.

The V call is TRBV7-2, the J call TRBJ1-2; D gene unclear. In germline, CDR1 is SGHTA, CDR2 FQGNSA. The CDR3 loop spans 13 amino acids. V was trimmed by 3 bases and J by 3 bases, leaving 8 bases between them. The CDR3 sequence is CASSLESYYGYTF. Here the CDR3 DNA reads TGTGCCAGCAGCTTGGAATCATACTATGGCTACACCTTC.

V usage is TRBV20-1 and J usage is TRBJ2-7; 11 bases match TRBD2. In germline, CDR1 is DFQATT, CDR2 SNEGSKA (reference sequence). The CDR3 is made up of 17 amino acids. J was trimmed by 2 bases and V by 5 bases; bases with no gene match: 14. The CDR3 is CSAPMTSGTALTYEQYF. The DNA of the CDR3 is TGCAGTGCTCCTATGACTAGCGGGACGGCGTTAACCTACGAGCAGTACTTC.

The V call is TRBV29-1, the J call TRBJ1-1, with no clear D. Germline CDR1 SQVTM, CDR2 ANQGSEA. Trimming pared 6 bases from V and 7 bases from J, leaving 9 bases between. The CDR3 is 10 residues long. CDR3 amino acids: CSVGRGEAFF. In DNA, the CDR3 is TGCAGCGTCGGGAGAGGTGAAGCTTTCTTT.

This clonotype was detected many times. Being one base from a much bigger clone, this may be a read error. The chain recombines TRBV7-3 with TRBJ2-1; maybe TRBD1 (5 bases). Germline lookup yields CDR1 SGHTA and CDR2 FQGTGA. Trimming took off 1 base at V and 5 bases at J, with 18 bases between the two ends. This CDR3 is 17 amino acids long. This CDR3 is CASSLNTGAQENNEQFF. The CDR3 DNA is TGTGCCAGCAGCTTAAATACTGGGGCACAGGAGAACAATGAGCAGTTCTTC.

V is TRBV20-1 and J is TRBJ2-4; possibly TRBD2 for D (5 bases). The DNA end lines up better with TRBJ2-7; the J call may be wrong. This CDR3 contains 13 residues. Germline lookup yields CDR1 DFQATT and CDR2 SNEGSKA (reference sequence). Here the CDR3 DNA reads TGCAGTGGGTTAGCGACCAGCTCCTACGAGCAGTACTTC. Its protein product is CSGLATSSYEQYF.

This clonotype showed up just a few times. V is TRBV20-1 and J is TRBJ2-3; possibly TRBD2 for D (6 bases). CDR1 and CDR2 (germline): DFQATT, SNEGSKA (reference sequence). Trimming pared 0 bases from V and 8 bases from J, leaving 12 bases between. This CDR3 is built from 13 residues. CDR3 sequence reads: CSARDVGTATQYF. For the CDR3, the DNA is TGCAGTGCTAGAGATGTGGGGACTGCTACGCAGTATTTT.

This clonotype was observed a few times. The chain combines TRBV7-9 with TRBJ1-4; D is uncertain. Looked up from germline, CDR1 is SEHNR and CDR2 is FQNEAQ (reference sequence). The CDR3 runs to 12 residues. V lost 1 base to trimming and J lost 8 bases, with 5 bases between them. The CDR3 DNA follows: TGTGCCAGCAGCTTAGAGGTAGAAAAACTGTTTTTT. Amino acids: CASSLEVEKLFF.

The DNA for the CDR3 is TGTGCCATCAGAGACCGAGGTGGGCACAATGAGCAGTTCTTC. This codes for CAIRDRGGHNEQFF. V gene TRBV10-3 combines with J gene TRBJ2-1; D is unresolved. The CDR3 has 14 residues. Germline V lookup: CDR1 ENHRY, CDR2 SYGVKD. V dropped 6 bases and J dropped 5 bases, with 14 bases sitting between them.

This chain joins TRBV28 and TRBJ2-1; 8 bases are a match to TRBD1. Germline CDR1 MDHEN, CDR2 SYDVKM. J was trimmed by 14 bases and V by 5 bases; bases with no gene match: 5. The CDR3 consists of 11 residues. CDR3 DNA: TGTGCCAGCAGTACAGGGGGTCCTAAGTTCTTC. It translates to CASSTGGPKFF. The entire variable domain, with the rest obtained from reference TRBV28 and TRBJ2-1, is as follows: DVKVTQSSRYLVKRTGEKVFLECVQDMDHENMFWYRQDPGLGLRLIYFSYDVKMKEKGDIPEGYSVSREKKERFSLILESASTNQTSMYLCASSTGGPKFFGPGTRLTVL.

The V call is TRBV29-1, the J call TRBJ2-7; D remains ambiguous. Germline V gene lookup returns CDR1 SQVTM and CDR2 ANQGSEA. V was clipped by 1 base and J by 1 base, with 8 bases between them. This CDR3 comprises 13 residues. CDR3 region: CSVEVPGSYEQYF. The CDR3 DNA follows: TGCAGCGTTGAAGTGCCCGGATCCTACGAGCAGTACTTC.

The V gene is TRBV27, the J gene TRBJ2-3; D perhaps matches TRBD1 (5 bases). Germline values: CDR1 MNHEY, CDR2 SMNVEV (reference sequence). The CDR3 spans 13 residues. V shed 5 bases and J shed 6 bases, with 12 bases lying between them. CDR3 nucleotides: TGTGCCAGCAGTCGGCTATCAGGGGATACGCAGTATTTT. Its translation: CASSRLSGDTQYF.

The chain has TRBV28 and TRBJ1-5, with 10 bases that match TRBD1. This CDR3 region has 15 residues. Germline V CDR1 and CDR2: MDHEN, SYDVKM. V was clipped by 5 bases and J by 7 bases; unmatched bases: 8. DNA of the CDR3: TGTGCCAGCAGTAAAAGACAGGGGGCAGGACAGCCCCAGCATTTT. It is translated as CASSKRQGAGQPQHF. The entire variable domain, with the rest obtained from reference TRBV28 and TRBJ1-5, is as follows: DVKVTQSSRYLVKRTGEKVFLECVQDMDHENMFWYRQDPGLGLRLIYFSYDVKMKEKGDIPEGYSVSREKKERFSLILESASTNQTSMYLCASSKRQGAGQPQHFGDGTRLSIL.

Here the CDR3 reads CSARDNLAGHTILSYEQYF. CDR3 in DNA: TGCAGTGCTAGAGATAATTTGGCGGGGCATACCATCCTGTCCTACGAGCAGTACTTC. This chain uses TRBV20-1 with TRBJ2-7, with a possible D match to TRBD2 (6 bases). CDR1 DFQATT and CDR2 SNEGSKA come from the germline V gene (reference sequence). This CDR3 contains 19 residues. The V gene lost 0 bases and the J gene lost 1 base, with 25 bases spanning the gap.

This clonotype was seen a handful of times. The V gene is TRBV20-1, the J gene TRBJ2-3; D gene unclear. Trimming stripped 0 bases from V and 3 bases from J, with 10 bases between. Per germline, CDR1 DFQATT and CDR2 SNEGSKA (reference sequence). The CDR3 contains 14 residues. The CDR3, as DNA: TGCAGTGCTAGAGATCAACTCAGTACAGATACGCAGTATTTT. Amino acids: CSARDQLSTDTQYF.

The chain uses TRBV28 and TRBJ2-1, with a tentative D call TRBD2 (5 bases). The CDR3 length is 14 residues. Per germline, CDR1 MDHEN and CDR2 SYDVKM. Between the trimmed V and J ends, which lost 6 bases and 8 bases, there was a span of 17 bases. The CDR3 sequence: CASSPSGNKHEQFF. DNA of the CDR3: TGTGCCAGCAGCCCTTCGGGGAATAAGCATGAGCAGTTCTTC. Using reference TRBV28 and TRBJ2-1 for the parts outside the CDR3, the full variable domain is DVKVTQSSRYLVKRTGEKVFLECVQDMDHENMFWYRQDPGLGLRLIYFSYDVKMKEKGDIPEGYSVSREKKERFSLILESASTNQTSMYLCASSPSGNKHEQFFGPGTRLTVL.